A single T cell receptor (beta chain) is shown here with its context. The record originates from a study of blood T cell repertoires in COVID-19. Turning to the study itself: The United States, Italy and Spain supplied acute and convalescent COVID-19 samples. PBMCs, B-cell-depleted T cells, or T cells provided the cDNA or gDNA that made up the material.

Germline CDR1 reads MDHEN; CDR2 reads SYDVKM. The trim removed 5 bases at V and 4 bases at J, leaving 11 bases unmatched. This CDR3 spans 16 amino acids. Original processing methods: Reference gene primer amplification gave nucleated cell count estimates. Libraries were prepared by immunoSEQ multiplex PCR; TCRdb keeps only in-frame clonotypes and omits some of them. That table furnishes V, J and clone size, whereas the DNA furnished D and trimming. Of under 150,000 clones detected, approximately 91% appear once; the ten largest clones hold 2.3%. Source material: peripheral blood. This chain uses TRBV28 with TRBJ2-5; 9 bases line up with TRBD1. The TCR was taken from a human donor in a cohort sampled during active COVID-19. The chain's CDR3 is CASSAGTGRGRETQYF. CDR3 coding DNA: TGTGCCAGCAGTGCAGGGACAGGGCGGGGTCGAGAGACCCAGTACTTC.